These T cell receptor beta chains were read from a single sample in a study of CXCR3-negative and CXCR3-positive naive CD8 T cells. From the 5' RACE reads, TCRdb lists one entry per CDR3 protein and no DNA. The sample totals over 100,000 distinct CDR3 sequences. The sample consisted of naive CXCR3- CD8+ T cells from blood. These receptors were taken from a human donor in good health. Some clones in this sample may be carry-over from other donors' samples. CDR3s include the opening cysteine and the closing phenylalanine or tryptophan.

j_call: TRBJ2-2; v_call: TRBV14; cdr3_aa: CASSQARRQGWTGELFF
j_call: TRBJ2-2; v_call: TRBV12-3/TRBV12-4; cdr3_aa: CASSPFFSGRESNTGELFF
j_call: TRBJ2-5; v_call: TRBV29-1; cdr3_aa: CSVGSARAQETQYF
j_call: TRBJ2-7; v_call: TRBV28; cdr3_aa: CASNPLAGATYEQYF
j_call: TRBJ1-5; v_call: TRBV12-3/TRBV12-4; cdr3_aa: CASSLWGASNQPQHF
j_call: TRBJ1-2; v_call: TRBV28; cdr3_aa: CASSGGGDPGYTF
j_call: TRBJ2-5; v_call: TRBV3-1; cdr3_aa: CASSLALFRLGGETQYF
j_call: TRBJ2-7; v_call: TRBV19; cdr3_aa: CASSSSSVAYEQYF
j_call: TRBJ2-3; v_call: TRBV4-2; cdr3_aa: CASSRGQGLDTQYF
j_call: TRBJ2-4; v_call: TRBV18; cdr3_aa: CASSPPDGKNIQYF
j_call: TRBJ2-5; v_call: TRBV10-3; cdr3_aa: CAIRSEETQYF
j_call: TRBJ1-2; v_call: TRBV7-8; cdr3_aa: CASSLSSTGYGYTF
j_call: TRBJ2-5; v_call: TRBV28; cdr3_aa: CASSPKVAEETQCF
j_call: TRBJ2-7; v_call: TRBV20-1; cdr3_aa: CSARDLGQVYEQYF
j_call: TRBJ2-5; v_call: TRBV3-1; cdr3_aa: CASSQDKGLDVGGETQYF
j_call: TRBJ2-7; v_call: TRBV7-9; cdr3_aa: CASSFPPTGTYEQYF
j_call: TRBJ2-7; v_call: TRBV12-3/TRBV12-4; cdr3_aa: CASSPDRASGTYEQYF
j_call: TRBJ2-7; v_call: TRBV20-1; cdr3_aa: CSADLGNTYEQYF
j_call: TRBJ1-4; v_call: TRBV14; cdr3_aa: CASSPDAGSNEKLFF
j_call: TRBJ2-3; v_call: TRBV6-6; cdr3_aa: CASSYSGLAGPTDTQYF
j_call: TRBJ2-7; v_call: TRBV29-1; cdr3_aa: CSVEGSGYEQYF
j_call: TRBJ2-7; v_call: TRBV11-3; cdr3_aa: CASSLRLGPKDEQYF
j_call: TRBJ2-7; v_call: TRBV27; cdr3_aa: CASSLAGTGDYEQYF
j_call: TRBJ2-7; v_call: TRBV7-9; cdr3_aa: CASSIDRGPSSYEQYF
j_call: TRBJ2-7; v_call: TRBV6-5; cdr3_aa: CASSYMGAGGSYEQYF
j_call: TRBJ2-5; v_call: TRBV6-5; cdr3_aa: CASSFTSGGRETQYF
j_call: TRBJ2-7; v_call: TRBV23-1; cdr3_aa: CASVPKGEQYF
j_call: TRBJ1-6; v_call: TRBV7-2; cdr3_aa: CASSLVEGAISPLHF
j_call: TRBJ2-1; v_call: TRBV4-3; cdr3_aa: CASSQATSGGPYNEQFF
j_call: TRBJ1-2; v_call: TRBV7-9; cdr3_aa: CASSLAGTGAGGYTF
j_call: TRBJ2-3; v_call: TRBV29-1; cdr3_aa: CSVEGVDGTSTDTQYF